This T cell receptor beta chain was recorded in a study of shared T cell receptors in the human thymus. Looked up from germline, CDR1 is SGHVS and CDR2 is FNYEAQ. The CDR3 is 18 amino acids. Unmatched junction bases numbered 12, after V lost 2 bases and J lost 3 bases. Profiled with immunoSEQ multiplex PCR; TCRdb holds only in-frame clones, not every one. The table lists about 660,000 clones, 88% of them singletons, with about 0.01% in the top ten. The same sample was also used in a study of human thymus T cells.

This chain links TRBV7-6 with TRBJ2-5, with TRBD2 matching 10 bases. Specimen: thymocytes. The receptor's source is a boy under two years old with a congenital heart defect. The DNA for the CDR3 is TGTGCCAGCAGCTTATGGGGCCGAACTAGCGGGGTGGAAGAGACCCAGTACTTC. It translates to CASSLWGRTSGVEETQYF.